Included here is one TCR beta chain sequence, with context. Per the original methods: Estimates of nucleated cell counts were drawn from the amplification of reference gene primers. Some clones are missing from TCRdb's copy, which holds only in-frame ones; the method was immunoSEQ multiplex PCR. D and trimming were read from the DNA, whereas the V and J calls and clone size are those reported in that table. In the table there are tens of thousands of clones, 65% to 85% of which are singletons. This sample is part of a study of blood T cell repertoires in COVID-19. Study-level background: Specimens from acute and convalescent COVID-19 originated in the United States, Italy and Spain. Sources were T cells, B-cell-depleted T cells, or PBMCs; the material itself was cDNA or gDNA.

J lost 4 bases, V lost 4 bases, and 4 bases had no gene match. This CDR3 comprises 14 residues. Germline lookup yields CDR1 MNHEY and CDR2 SMNVEV (reference sequence). This clonotype was obtained from a man aged 50 or older with acute or convalescent COVID-19. The material sequenced was peripheral blood. The chain carries TRBV27 and TRBJ2-1; 7 positions match TRBD2. The chain's CDR3 is CASSWASGYNEQFF. In DNA form, the CDR3 reads TGTGCCAGCAGTTGGGCTAGCGGTTACAATGAGCAGTTCTTC.